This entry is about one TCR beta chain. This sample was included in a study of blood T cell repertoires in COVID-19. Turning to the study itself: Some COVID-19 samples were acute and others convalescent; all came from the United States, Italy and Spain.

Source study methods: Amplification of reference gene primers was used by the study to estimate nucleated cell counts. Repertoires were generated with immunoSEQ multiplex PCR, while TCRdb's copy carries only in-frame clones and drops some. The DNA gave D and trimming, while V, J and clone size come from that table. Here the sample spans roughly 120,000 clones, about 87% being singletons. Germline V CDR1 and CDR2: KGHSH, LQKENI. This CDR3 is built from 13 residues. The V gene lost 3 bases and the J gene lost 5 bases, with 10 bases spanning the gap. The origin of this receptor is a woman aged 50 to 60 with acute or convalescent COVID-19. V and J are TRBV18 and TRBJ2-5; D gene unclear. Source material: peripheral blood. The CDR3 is CASSPWSIETQYF. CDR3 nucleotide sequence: TGTGCCAGCTCACCGTGGAGCATTGAGACCCAGTACTTC.